This TCR beta chain was found in a study of blood T cells in healthy people across ages. Germline assignment: CDR1 SEHNR and CDR2 FQNEAQ (reference sequence). CDR3 length: 17 residues. V trimming: 5 bases; J trimming: 2 bases; junction bases outside the gene matches: 11. This clonotype was counted between two and nine times. Together with a sample-barcoded 5' primer, a J-beta primer mix was included in a second PCR lasting 7 to 11 cycles. TCRdb reanalysed the 5' RACE reads using MiXCR and keeps one entry per CDR3 protein. The sample lists roughly 1,500,000 distinct CDR3 sequences; about 40% were seen once.

This clonotype was sampled from a woman under 30 in good health. This chain connects TRBV7-9 to TRBJ2-5; the match to TRBD2 covers 10 bases. Sequenced sample: blood. CDR3 in amino acids: CASSPGLAISPQETQYF. As DNA, the CDR3 is TGTGCCAGCAGCCCGGGACTAGCGATTTCCCCACAAGAGACCCAGTACTTC.